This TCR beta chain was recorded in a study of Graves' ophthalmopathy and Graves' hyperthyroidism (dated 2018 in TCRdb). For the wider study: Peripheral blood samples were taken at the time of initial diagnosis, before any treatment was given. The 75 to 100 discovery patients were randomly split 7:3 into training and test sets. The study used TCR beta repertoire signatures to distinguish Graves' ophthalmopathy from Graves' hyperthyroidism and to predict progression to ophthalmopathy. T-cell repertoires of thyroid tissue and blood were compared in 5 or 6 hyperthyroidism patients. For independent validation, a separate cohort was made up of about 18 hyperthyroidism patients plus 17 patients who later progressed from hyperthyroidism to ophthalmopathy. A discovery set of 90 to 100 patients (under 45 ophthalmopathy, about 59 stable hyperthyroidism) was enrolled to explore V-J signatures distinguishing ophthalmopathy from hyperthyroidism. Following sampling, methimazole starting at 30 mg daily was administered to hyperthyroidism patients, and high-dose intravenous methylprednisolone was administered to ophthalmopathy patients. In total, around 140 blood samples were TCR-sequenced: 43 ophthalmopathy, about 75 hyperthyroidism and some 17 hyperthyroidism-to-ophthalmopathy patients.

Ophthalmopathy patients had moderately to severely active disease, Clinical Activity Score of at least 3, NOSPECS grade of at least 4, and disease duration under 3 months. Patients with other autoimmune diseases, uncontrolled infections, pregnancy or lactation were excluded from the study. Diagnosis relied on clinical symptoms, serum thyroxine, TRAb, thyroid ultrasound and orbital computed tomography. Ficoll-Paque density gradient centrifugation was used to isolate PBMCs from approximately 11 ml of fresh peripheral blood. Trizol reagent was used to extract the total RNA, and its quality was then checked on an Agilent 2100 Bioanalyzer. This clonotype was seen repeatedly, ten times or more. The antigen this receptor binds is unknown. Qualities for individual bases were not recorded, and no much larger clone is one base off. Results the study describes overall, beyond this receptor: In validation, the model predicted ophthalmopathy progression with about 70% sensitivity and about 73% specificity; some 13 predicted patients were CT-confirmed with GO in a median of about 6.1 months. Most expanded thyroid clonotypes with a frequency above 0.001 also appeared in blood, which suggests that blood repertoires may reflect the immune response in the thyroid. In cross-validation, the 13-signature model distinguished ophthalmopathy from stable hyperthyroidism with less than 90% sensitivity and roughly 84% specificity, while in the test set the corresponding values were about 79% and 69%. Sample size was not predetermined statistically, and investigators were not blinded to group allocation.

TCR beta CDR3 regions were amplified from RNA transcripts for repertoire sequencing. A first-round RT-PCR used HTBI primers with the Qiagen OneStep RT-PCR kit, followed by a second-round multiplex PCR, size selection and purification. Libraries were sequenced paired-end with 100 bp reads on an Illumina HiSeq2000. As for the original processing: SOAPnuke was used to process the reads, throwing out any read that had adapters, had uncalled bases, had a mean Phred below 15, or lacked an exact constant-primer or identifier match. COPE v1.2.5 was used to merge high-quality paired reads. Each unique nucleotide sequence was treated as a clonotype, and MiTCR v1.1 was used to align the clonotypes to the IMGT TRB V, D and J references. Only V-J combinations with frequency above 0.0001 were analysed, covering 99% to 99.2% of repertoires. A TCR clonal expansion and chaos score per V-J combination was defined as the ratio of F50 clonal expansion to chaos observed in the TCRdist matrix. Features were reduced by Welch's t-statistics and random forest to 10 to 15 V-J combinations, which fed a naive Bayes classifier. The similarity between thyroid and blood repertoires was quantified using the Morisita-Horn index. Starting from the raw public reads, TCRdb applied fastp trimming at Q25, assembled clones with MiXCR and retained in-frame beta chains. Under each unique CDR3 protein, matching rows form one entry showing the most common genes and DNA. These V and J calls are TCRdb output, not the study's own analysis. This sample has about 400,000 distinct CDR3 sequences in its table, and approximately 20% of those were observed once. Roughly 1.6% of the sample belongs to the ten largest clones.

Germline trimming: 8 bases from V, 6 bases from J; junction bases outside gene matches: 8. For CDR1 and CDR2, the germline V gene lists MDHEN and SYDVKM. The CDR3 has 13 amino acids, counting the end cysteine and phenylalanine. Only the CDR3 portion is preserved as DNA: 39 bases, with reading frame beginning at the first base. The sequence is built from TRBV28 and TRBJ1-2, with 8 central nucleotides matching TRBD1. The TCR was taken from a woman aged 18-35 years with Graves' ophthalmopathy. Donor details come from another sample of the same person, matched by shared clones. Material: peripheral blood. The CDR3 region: CASHRQGLHGYTF. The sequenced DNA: TGTGCCAGCCATCGACAGGGGCTGCATGGCTACACCTTC.